The clone carrying this T cell receptor beta chain was observed a few times. The data are from a study of blood T cell repertoires in COVID-19. Across the whole study: Collection of acute and convalescent COVID-19 samples took place in the United States, Italy and Spain.

Trimming removed 2 bases at V and 4 bases at J, with 17 bases between. Germline values: CDR1 SEHNR, CDR2 FQNEAQ (reference sequence). The CDR3 extends over 16 amino acids. All enrollees were roughly 18 to 89 years old and from fewer than 25 US areas. Cohort 3 recovery required two negative PCRs, clearance, or symptom resolution. TCRdb's copy holds only in-frame clones and misses some; the assay was immunoSEQ multiplex PCR. The sample shows some 270,000 clones, approximately 85% of them seen only once. The V call is TRBV7-9, the J call TRBJ1-2, with TRBD1 as a possible D gene (6 bases). This sequence was found in a woman aged 25 to 39 who had recovered from COVID-19. Sequenced: PBMCs or T cells enriched from blood (not recorded which). Written as DNA, the CDR3 is TGTGCCAGCAGCTTATCGGAAACAGGGAAGGGCTATGGCTACACCTTC. Translating gives CASSLSETGKGYGYTF. The complete variable domain, with remaining parts taken from reference TRBV7-9 and TRBJ1-2, reads DTGVSQNPRHKITKRGQNVTFRCDPISEHNRLYWYRQTLGQGPEFLTYFQNEAQLEKSRLLSDRFSAERPKGSFSTLEIQRTEQGDSAMYLCASSLSETGKGYGYTFGSGTRLTVV.